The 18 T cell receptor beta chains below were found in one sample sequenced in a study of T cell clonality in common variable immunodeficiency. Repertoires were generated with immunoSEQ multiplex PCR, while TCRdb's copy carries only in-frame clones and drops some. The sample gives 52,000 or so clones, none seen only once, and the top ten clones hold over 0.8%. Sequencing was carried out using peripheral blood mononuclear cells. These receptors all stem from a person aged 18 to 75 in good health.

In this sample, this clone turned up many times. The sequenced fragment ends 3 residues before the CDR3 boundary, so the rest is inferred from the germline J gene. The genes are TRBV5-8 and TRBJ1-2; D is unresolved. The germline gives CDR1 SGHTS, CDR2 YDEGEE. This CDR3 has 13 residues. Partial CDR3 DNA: TGTGCCAGCAGCTTAGGCGCCCCGCGGAGC. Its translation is CASSLGAPRS. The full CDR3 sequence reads CASSLGAPRSYTF.

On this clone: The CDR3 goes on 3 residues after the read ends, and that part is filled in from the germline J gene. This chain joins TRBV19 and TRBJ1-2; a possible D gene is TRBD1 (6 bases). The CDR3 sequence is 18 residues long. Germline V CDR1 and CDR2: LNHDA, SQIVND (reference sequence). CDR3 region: CASSIGAGALSSYNDYTF. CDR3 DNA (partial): TGTGCCAGTAGTATTGGGGCGGGGGCGCTTAGCTCCTACAATGAC.

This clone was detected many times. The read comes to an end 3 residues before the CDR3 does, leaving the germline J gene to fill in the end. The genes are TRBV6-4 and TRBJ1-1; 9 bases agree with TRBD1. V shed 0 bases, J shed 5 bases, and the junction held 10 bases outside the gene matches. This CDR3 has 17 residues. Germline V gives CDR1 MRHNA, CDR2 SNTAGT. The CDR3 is CASSDSGTGRVRTEAFF. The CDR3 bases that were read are TGTGCCAGCAGTGACTCAGGGACAGGGCGGGTAAGGACTGAA.

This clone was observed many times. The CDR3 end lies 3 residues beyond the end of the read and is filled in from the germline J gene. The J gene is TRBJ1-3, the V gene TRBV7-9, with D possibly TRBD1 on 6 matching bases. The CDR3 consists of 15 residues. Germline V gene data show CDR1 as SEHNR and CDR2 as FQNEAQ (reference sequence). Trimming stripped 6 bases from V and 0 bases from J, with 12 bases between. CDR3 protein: CASSPGVLSGNTIYF. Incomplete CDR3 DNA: TGTGCCAGCAGTCCAGGGGTACTCTCTGGAAACACC.

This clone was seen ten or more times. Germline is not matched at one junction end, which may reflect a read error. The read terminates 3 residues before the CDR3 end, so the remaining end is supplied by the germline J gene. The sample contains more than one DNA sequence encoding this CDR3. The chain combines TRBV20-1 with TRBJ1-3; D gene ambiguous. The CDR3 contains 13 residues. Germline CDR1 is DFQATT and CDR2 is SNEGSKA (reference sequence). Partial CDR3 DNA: TGCAGTGCTAGACTTGACGGAGCGAACACG. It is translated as CSARLDGANT. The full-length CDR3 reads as CSARLDGANTIYF.

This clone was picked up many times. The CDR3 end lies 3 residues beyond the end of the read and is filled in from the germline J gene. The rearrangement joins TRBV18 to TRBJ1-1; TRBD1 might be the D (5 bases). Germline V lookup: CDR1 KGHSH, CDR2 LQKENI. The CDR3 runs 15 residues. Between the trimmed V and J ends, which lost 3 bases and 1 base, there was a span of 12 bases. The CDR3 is CASSPVGLPNTEAFF. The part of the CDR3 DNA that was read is TGTGCCAGCTCACCGGTGGGACTGCCGAACACTGAA. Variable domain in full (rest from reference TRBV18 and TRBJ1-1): NAGVMQNPRHLVRRRGQEARLRCSPMKGHSHVYWYRQLPEEGLKFMVYLQKENIIDESGMPKERFSAEFPKEGPSILRIQQVVRGDSAAYFCASSPVGLPNTEAFFGQGTRLTVV.

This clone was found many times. The covered CDR3 bases are TGTGCCAGCAGAGAGACAGTGAACACTGAA. Its protein is CASRETVNTE. The entire CDR3 sequence reads CASRETVNTEAFF. The rearrangement uses TRBV6-4 and TRBJ1-1; D possibly corresponds to TRBD1 (5 bases). The DNA ends 3 residues before the CDR3 does, and the rest of the CDR3 is filled in from the germline J gene. With 6 bases removed from V and 0 bases from J, the gap between germline ends came to 8 bases. The germline CDR1 and CDR2 sequences are MRHNA and SNTAGT. This CDR3 has 13 residues.

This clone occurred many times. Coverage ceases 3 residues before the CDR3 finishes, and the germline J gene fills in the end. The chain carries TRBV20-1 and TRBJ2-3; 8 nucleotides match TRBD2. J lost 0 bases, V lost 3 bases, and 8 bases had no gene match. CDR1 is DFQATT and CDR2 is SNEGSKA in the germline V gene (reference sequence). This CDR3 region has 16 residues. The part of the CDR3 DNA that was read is TGCAGTGCTAGTTCCCCACTAGCGGCCAGCACAGATACG. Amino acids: CSASSPLAASTDT. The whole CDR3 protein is CSASSPLAASTDTQYF.

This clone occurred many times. The DNA read from the CDR3 is TGTGCCATCAGTGAGTCGAGAGGGGGACCCAATCAGCCC. As protein: CAISESRGGPNQP. The CDR3, in full, reads CAISESRGGPNQPQHF. This chain uses TRBV10-3 with TRBJ1-5; a weak D match, TRBD1 (6 bases). The DNA ends 3 residues before the CDR3 does, and the rest of the CDR3 is filled in from the germline J gene. The CDR3 is made up of 16 amino acids. Trimming removed 0 bases at V and 3 bases at J, with 12 bases between. Germline V gene sequence: CDR1 ENHRY, CDR2 SYGVKD.

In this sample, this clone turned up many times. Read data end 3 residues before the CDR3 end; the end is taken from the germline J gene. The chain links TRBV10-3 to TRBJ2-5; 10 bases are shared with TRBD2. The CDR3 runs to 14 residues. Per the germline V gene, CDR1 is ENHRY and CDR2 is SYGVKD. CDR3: CASSSGGDQETQYF. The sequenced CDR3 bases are TGTGCATCGTCTAGCGGGGGAGATCAAGAGACC.

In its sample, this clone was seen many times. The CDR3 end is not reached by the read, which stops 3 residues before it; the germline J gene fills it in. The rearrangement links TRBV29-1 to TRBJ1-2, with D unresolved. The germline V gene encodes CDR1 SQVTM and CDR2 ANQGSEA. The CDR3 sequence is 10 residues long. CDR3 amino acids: CSVFQSGYTF. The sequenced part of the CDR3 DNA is TGCAGCGTTTTCCAAAGCGGC.

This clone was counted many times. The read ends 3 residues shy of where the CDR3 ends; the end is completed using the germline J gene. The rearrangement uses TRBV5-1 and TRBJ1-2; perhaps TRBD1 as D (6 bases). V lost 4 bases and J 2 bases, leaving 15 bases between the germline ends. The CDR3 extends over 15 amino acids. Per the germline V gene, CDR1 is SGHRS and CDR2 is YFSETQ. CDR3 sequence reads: CASSPGHGVNYGYTF. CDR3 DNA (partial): TGCGCCAGCAGCCCGGGACACGGGGTGAACTATGGC.

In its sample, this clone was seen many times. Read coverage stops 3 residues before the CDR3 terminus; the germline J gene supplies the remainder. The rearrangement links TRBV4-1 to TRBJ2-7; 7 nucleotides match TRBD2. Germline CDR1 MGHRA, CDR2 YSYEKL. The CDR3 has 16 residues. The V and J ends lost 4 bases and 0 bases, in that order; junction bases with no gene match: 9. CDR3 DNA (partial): TGCGCCAGCAGCCGGGAAGCGGGAAAAAGCTCCTACGAG. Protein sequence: CASSREAGKSSYE. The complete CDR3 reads CASSREAGKSSYEQYF.

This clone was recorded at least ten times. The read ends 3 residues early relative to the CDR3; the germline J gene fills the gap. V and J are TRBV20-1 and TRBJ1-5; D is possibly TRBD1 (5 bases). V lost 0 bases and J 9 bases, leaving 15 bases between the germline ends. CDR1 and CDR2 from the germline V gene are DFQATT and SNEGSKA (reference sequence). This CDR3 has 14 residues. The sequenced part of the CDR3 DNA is TGCAGTGCTAGAGATCATCTATTCCAGGGGCCC. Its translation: CSARDHLFQGP. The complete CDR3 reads CSARDHLFQGPQHF.

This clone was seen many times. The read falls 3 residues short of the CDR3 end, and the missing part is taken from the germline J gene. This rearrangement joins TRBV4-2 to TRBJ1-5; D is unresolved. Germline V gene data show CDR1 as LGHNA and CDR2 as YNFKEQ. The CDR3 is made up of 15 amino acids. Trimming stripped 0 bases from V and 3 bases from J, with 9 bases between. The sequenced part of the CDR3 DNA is TGTGCCAGCAGCCAAGAAGGCGGTCCCAATCAGCCC. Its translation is CASSQEGGPNQP. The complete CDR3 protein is CASSQEGGPNQPQHF.

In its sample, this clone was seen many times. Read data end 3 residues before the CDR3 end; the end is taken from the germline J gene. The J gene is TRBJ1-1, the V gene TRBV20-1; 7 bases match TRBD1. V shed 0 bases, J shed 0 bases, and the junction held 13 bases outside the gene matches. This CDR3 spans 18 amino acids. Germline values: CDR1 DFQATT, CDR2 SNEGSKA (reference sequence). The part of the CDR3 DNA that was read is TGCAGTGCTAGAGATCCCCGGACAGGTGACCCCATGAACACTGAA. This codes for CSARDPRTGDPMNTE. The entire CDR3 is CSARDPRTGDPMNTEAFF.

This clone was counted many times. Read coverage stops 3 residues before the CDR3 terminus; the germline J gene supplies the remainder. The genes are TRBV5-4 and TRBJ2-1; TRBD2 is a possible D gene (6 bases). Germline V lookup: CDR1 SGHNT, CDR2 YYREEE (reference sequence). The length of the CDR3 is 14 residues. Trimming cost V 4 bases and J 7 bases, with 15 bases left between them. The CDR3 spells CASSPWGLGNEQFF. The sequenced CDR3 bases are TGTGCCAGCAGCCCGTGGGGACTCGGAAATGAG. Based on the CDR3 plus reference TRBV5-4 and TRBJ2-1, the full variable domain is ETGVTQSPTHLIKTRGQQVTLRCSSQSGHNTVSWYQQALGQGPQFIFQYYREEENGRGNFPPRFSGLQFPNYSSELNVNALELDDSALYLCASSPWGLGNEQFFGPGTRLTVL.

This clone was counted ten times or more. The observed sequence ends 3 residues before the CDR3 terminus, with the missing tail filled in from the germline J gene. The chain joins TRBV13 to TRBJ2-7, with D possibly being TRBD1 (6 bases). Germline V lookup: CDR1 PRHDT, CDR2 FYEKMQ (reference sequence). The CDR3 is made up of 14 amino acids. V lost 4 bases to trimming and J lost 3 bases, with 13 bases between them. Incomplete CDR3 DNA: TGTGCCAGCAGCTCAGACAGGAGACGCTACGAG. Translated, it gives CASSSDRRRYE. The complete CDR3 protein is CASSSDRRRYEQYF.